These 32 T cell receptor beta chains were sequenced from one sample in a study of cytomegalovirus exposure and HLA in healthy donors. Here immunoSEQ multiplex PCR was the method, and the copy in TCRdb shows in-frame clones only, minus some. Seen here are more than 300,000 clones, 86% observed once, and the top ten hold around 0.84%. Source material: PBMCs. The origin of the receptors is a woman aged 18-29 years in good health and CMV-seronegative.

This clone was seen more than once but under ten times. This chain uses TRBV18 with TRBJ2-7; 9 nucleotides align to TRBD1. V was pared by 5 bases and J by 6 bases, with 8 bases of the junction left unmatched. Germline-derived CDR1 and CDR2 are KGHSH and LQKENI. The CDR3 covers 14 residues. DNA of the CDR3: TGTGCCAGCTCAGACGCCGGGACAGGGACCGAGCAGTACTTC. Translation gives CASSDAGTGTEQYF.

This rearrangement joins TRBV27 to TRBJ1-2; 7 bases are a match to TRBD1. The germline V gene encodes CDR1 MNHEY and CDR2 SMNVEV (reference sequence). CDR3 size: 14 residues. Trimming at V came to 4 bases and at J to 4 bases, leaving 6 bases not matched to a gene. The CDR3 nucleotides read TGTGCCAGCAGTTCCCGGGACAGCCCCTATGGCTACACCTTC. It translates to CASSSRDSPYGYTF.

The chain uses TRBV10-3 and TRBJ2-7; weak D call: TRBD1 (6 bases). Looked up from germline, CDR1 is ENHRY and CDR2 is SYGVKD. The length of the CDR3 is 13 residues. The ends were cut back, 6 bases at V and 4 bases at J, with 13 bases in the middle. This chain's CDR3 is CAIRRGLAYEQYF. The DNA of the CDR3 is TGTGCCATCAGGAGGGGGTTGGCGTACGAGCAGTACTTC.

This sequence joins TRBV18 and TRBJ2-1, with 8 bases lining up with TRBD1. Trimming took 5 bases from V and 6 from J; bases not matched to a gene: 6. The CDR3 contains 14 residues. Germline CDR1 and CDR2: KGHSH and LQKENI. This chain's CDR3 is CASSMATGANEQFF. The DNA for the CDR3 is TGTGCCAGCTCAATGGCGACAGGGGCCAATGAGCAGTTCTTC. The full variable domain, rest sourced from reference TRBV18 and TRBJ2-1, is NAGVMQNPRHLVRRRGQEARLRCSPMKGHSHVYWYRQLPEEGLKFMVYLQKENIIDESGMPKERFSAEFPKEGPSILRIQQVVRGDSAAYFCASSMATGANEQFFGPGTRLTVL.

The V gene is TRBV18, the J gene TRBJ2-3, with D possibly TRBD1 on 6 matching bases. Per the germline V gene, CDR1 is KGHSH and CDR2 is LQKENI. This CDR3 contains 15 residues. With 0 bases removed from V and 3 bases from J, the gap between germline ends came to 10 bases. The CDR3 spells CASSPPGHGTDTQYF. CDR3 nucleotide sequence: TGTGCCAGCTCACCACCGGGACACGGTACAGATACGCAGTATTTT. The variable domain in full, completed from reference TRBV18 and TRBJ2-3, reads NAGVMQNPRHLVRRRGQEARLRCSPMKGHSHVYWYRQLPEEGLKFMVYLQKENIIDESGMPKERFSAEFPKEGPSILRIQQVVRGDSAAYFCASSPPGHGTDTQYFGPGTRLTVL.

This clone was recorded only once. This chain links TRBV7-6 with TRBJ2-1; 13 nucleotides align to TRBD2. V shed 1 base, J shed 9 bases, and the junction held 6 bases outside the gene matches. There are 16 residues in the CDR3. Germline CDR1 SGHVS, CDR2 FNYEAQ. This CDR3 is CASSLGGLAGRGEQFF. As DNA, the CDR3 is TGTGCCAGCAGCTTAGGGGGACTAGCGGGGAGGGGTGAGCAGTTCTTC. Looking up the rest from reference TRBV7-6 and TRBJ2-1 gives the full variable domain: GAGVSQSPRYKVTKRGQDVALRCDPISGHVSLYWYRQALGQGPEFLTYFNYEAQQDKSGLPNDRFSAERPEGSISTLTIQRTEQRDSAMYRCASSLGGLAGRGEQFFGPGTRLTVL.

The CDR3 reads CASSGGLAYEQYF. DNA for the CDR3: TGTGCCAGCAGTGGGGGACTAGCCTACGAGCAGTACTTC. The V gene is TRBV6-5, the J gene TRBJ2-7, with 8 bases identical to TRBD2. The V segment lost 5 bases and the J segment 2 bases; nucleotides outside the gene matches: 2. The length of the CDR3 is 13 residues. CDR1 MNHEY and CDR2 SVGAGI come from the germline V gene.

J is TRBJ2-7 and V is TRBV7-2, with D perhaps matching TRBD1 (6 bases). The CDR3 has 16 amino acids. Trimming pared 5 bases from V and 0 bases from J, leaving 17 bases between. The germline V gene encodes CDR1 SGHTA and CDR2 FQGNSA. For the CDR3, the DNA is TGTGCCAGCAGCATACAGGGTCTTATCCTCTCCTACGAGCAGTACTTC. Translation gives CASSIQGLILSYEQYF.

This clone was seen only a few times. The V call is TRBV18, the J call TRBJ2-7; TRBD1 matches 8 bases. The germline CDR1 and CDR2 sequences are KGHSH and LQKENI. CDR3 length equals 16 residues. V was pared by 3 bases and J by 0 bases, with 7 bases of the junction left unmatched. Here the CDR3 reads CASSPGDRLSSYEQYF. The CDR3 DNA follows: TGTGCCAGCTCACCCGGGGACAGGCTTAGCTCCTACGAGCAGTACTTC.

The rearrangement links TRBV4-3 to TRBJ2-2, with 7 bases aligning to TRBD2. The CDR3 spans 15 residues. Looked up from germline, CDR1 is LGHNA and CDR2 is YSLEER. Trimming at V came to 1 base and at J to 2 bases, leaving 1 base not matched to a gene. The CDR3 coding sequence is TGCGCCAGCAGCCAAGGCGGGGGAAACACCGGGGAGCTGTTTTTT. Protein: CASSQGGGNTGELFF.

The chain combines TRBV7-3 with TRBJ1-2; 7 nucleotides line up with TRBD1. Germline loops: CDR1 SGHTA, CDR2 FQGTGA. V trimming: 5 bases; J trimming: 2 bases; junction bases outside the gene matches: 2. This CDR3 comprises 13 residues. DNA of the CDR3: TGTGCCAGCAGCCAGGGACAGAACTATGGCTACACCTTC. It codes for CASSQGQNYGYTF.

The chain couples TRBV30 to TRBJ1-2, with D maybe TRBD1 (6 bases). This CDR3 has 13 amino acids. The V gene's germline CDR1 is GTSNPN and CDR2 SVGIG (reference sequence). Deletions cut 0 bases from V and 3 bases from J, with 8 bases between. The CDR3 loop reads CAWSVQGDYGYTF. The CDR3 region has the DNA TGTGCCTGGAGTGTACAGGGCGACTATGGCTACACCTTC.

The V call is TRBV19, the J call TRBJ2-5; no firm D call. The V and J ends lost 3 bases and 4 bases respectively, with 6 bases between them. CDR3 length equals 12 residues. Germline CDR1 is LNHDA and CDR2 is SQIVND (reference sequence). CDR3: CASSMVGETQYF. The CDR3 DNA follows: TGTGCCAGTAGTATGGTCGGAGAGACCCAGTACTTC.

The chain is built from TRBV14 and TRBJ2-3; a weak D match, TRBD2 (5 bases). V was shortened by 3 bases and J by 1 base, with 5 bases between the two germline ends. The germline CDR1 and CDR2 sequences are SGHDN and FVKESK. This CDR3 has 13 amino acids. The CDR3 DNA sequence: TGTGCCAGCAGCCATAGCGGCACAGATACGCAGTATTTT. Protein sequence: CASSHSGTDTQYF.

The V and J genes are TRBV4-1 and TRBJ2-7, with 8 nucleotides matching TRBD1. The V gene end was trimmed by 8 bases and the J gene end by 3 bases; junction bases not matched to a gene: 9. CDR1 and CDR2 from the germline V gene are MGHRA and YSYEKL. The CDR3 runs 14 residues. The CDR3 coding sequence is TGCGCCAGCGCCGCCGGACAGGGAGGCTACGAGCAGTACTTC. This translates into CASAAGQGGYEQYF.

The CDR3 loop is CASSRSGVYNEQFF. CDR3 in DNA: TGCGCCAGCAGCCGTAGCGGGGTTTACAATGAGCAGTTCTTC. This rearrangement joins TRBV4-3 to TRBJ2-1; 8 bases line up with TRBD2. The CDR3 covers 14 residues. CDR1 and CDR2 (germline): LGHNA, YSLEER. V was clipped by 4 bases and J by 4 bases; unmatched bases: 3.

This chain connects TRBV10-3 to TRBJ2-5, with D tentatively TRBD2 (6 bases). The V gene's germline CDR1 is ENHRY and CDR2 SYGVKD. Trimming pared 3 bases from V and 3 bases from J, leaving 14 bases between. This CDR3 has 15 residues. CDR3 DNA sequence: TGTGCCATCAGTGAACAGACTAGTTCGGAAGAGACCCAGTACTTC. This gives the protein CAISEQTSSEETQYF.

J is TRBJ2-2 and V is TRBV5-1; D is uncertain. Germline V gene sequence: CDR1 SGHRS, CDR2 YFSETQ. V shed 5 bases and J shed 1 base, with 9 bases lying between them. This CDR3 spans 14 amino acids. The CDR3 DNA is TGCGCCAGCAGGGAGAATTTGAACACCGGGGAGCTGTTTTTT. This sequence encodes CASRENLNTGELFF. Together with reference TRBV5-1 and TRBJ2-2, the CDR3 gives the full variable domain: KAGVTQTPRYLIKTRGQQVTLSCSPISGHRSVSWYQQTPGQGLQFLFEYFSETQRNKGNFPGRFSGRQFSNSRSEMNVSTLELGDSALYLCASRENLNTGELFFGEGSRLTVL.

V is TRBV4-1 and J is TRBJ2-1, with D perhaps TRBD2 (5 bases). Germline V lookup: CDR1 MGHRA, CDR2 YSYEKL. The CDR3 is 14 amino acids. Trimming took off 4 bases at V and 4 bases at J, with 11 bases between the two ends. CDR3 amino acids: CASSLKSGYNEQFF. The CDR3 coding sequence is TGCGCCAGCAGCCTCAAATCGGGGTACAATGAGCAGTTCTTC.

For the CDR3, the DNA is TGTGCCAGCAGCTCCCTAGCGGGAATTAACATTCAGTACTTC. This encodes CASSSLAGINIQYF. The chain joins TRBV7-9 to TRBJ2-4, with 9 positions matching TRBD2. CDR3 length equals 14 residues. Trimming removed 4 bases from V and 7 bases from J; junction bases left unmatched: 5. Germline V gene lookup returns CDR1 SEHNR and CDR2 FQNEAQ (reference sequence).

This chain links TRBV18 with TRBJ2-7, with D unresolved. The CDR3 is made up of 14 amino acids. Germline V gives CDR1 KGHSH, CDR2 LQKENI. V was shortened by 4 bases and J by 7 bases, with 17 bases between the two germline ends. The CDR3 is CASSLTGLDPEQYF. For the CDR3, the DNA is TGTGCCAGCTCACTGACGGGTCTGGATCCAGAGCAGTACTTC.

V gene TRBV9 combines with J gene TRBJ2-7; a possible D gene is TRBD2 (5 bases). There are 15 residues in the CDR3. Per the germline V gene, CDR1 is SGDLS and CDR2 is YYNGEE. V lost 4 bases and J 3 bases, leaving 17 bases between the germline ends. Here the CDR3 DNA reads TGTGCCAGCAGCCCCCGTTCGCACGGGGTCTACGAGCAGTACTTC. Translated: CASSPRSHGVYEQYF. Supplemented by reference TRBV9 and TRBJ2-7, the full variable domain reads DSGVTQTPKHLITATGQRVTLRCSPRSGDLSVYWYQQSLDQGLQFLIQYYNGEERAKGNILERFSAQQFPDLHSELNLSSLELGDSALYFCASSPRSHGVYEQYFGPGTRLTVT.

The chain links TRBV5-1 to TRBJ2-1; 14 nucleotides match TRBD2. CDR3 length: 18 amino acids. The junction had 8 bases not matched to a gene; V was cut back by 1 base and J by 5 bases. Per the germline V gene, CDR1 is SGHRS and CDR2 is YFSETQ. The CDR3 nucleotides read TGCGCCAGCAGCTTGAGTGGCGAGGGACTAGCGGGAGACAATGAGCAGTTCTTC. Translating it yields CASSLSGEGLAGDNEQFF.

The genes are TRBV11-2 and TRBJ2-7, with D perhaps matching TRBD1 (5 bases). Germline assignment: CDR1 SGHAT and CDR2 FQNNGV. The CDR3 consists of 18 residues. The ends were cut back, 5 bases at V and 3 bases at J, with 26 bases in the middle. The CDR3 bases are TGTGCCAGCAGCCAGCCCTACAGGACCGATCCCGCTTACTACGAGCAGTACTTC. Its translation: CASSQPYRTDPAYYEQYF.

This chain's CDR3 is CASSRTEWDYGYTF. In DNA, the CDR3 is TGTGCCAGTAGTAGGACTGAGTGGGACTATGGCTACACCTTC. The chain uses TRBV19 and TRBJ1-2; D remains unclear. V lost 4 bases to trimming and J lost 3 bases, with 12 bases between them. Germline V CDR1 and CDR2: LNHDA, SQIVND (reference sequence). CDR3 length equals 14 residues.

This chain uses TRBV7-2 with TRBJ2-3; 8 bases are shared with TRBD1. The CDR3 has 17 residues. V was clipped by 0 bases and J by 5 bases; unmatched bases: 10. CDR1 is SGHTA, CDR2 FQGNSA, per germline. CDR3 residues: CASSLAGGQGGVDTQYF. In DNA form, the CDR3 reads TGTGCCAGCAGCTTAGCCGGTGGACAGGGTGGGGTAGATACGCAGTATTTT.

The chain uses TRBV4-1 and TRBJ1-1; D gene unclear. Trimming removed 1 base from V and 6 bases from J, with 18 bases in between. This CDR3 is built from 16 residues. Germline CDR1 is MGHRA and CDR2 is YSYEKL. The CDR3 region has the DNA TGCGCCAGCAGCCAAGCCCGGGCCTCAGCGGCCGCTGAAGCTTTCTTT. Protein sequence: CASSQARASAAAEAFF.

V and J are TRBV27 and TRBJ1-1; 9 bases are a match to TRBD1. Germline loops: CDR1 MNHEY, CDR2 SMNVEV (reference sequence). The CDR3 is 15 amino acids. V was clipped by 7 bases and J by 0 bases; unmatched bases: 6. The CDR3 is CASNPTGGMNTEAFF. For the CDR3, the DNA is TGTGCCAGCAACCCGACAGGGGGTATGAACACTGAAGCTTTCTTT.

The V gene is TRBV6-5, the J gene TRBJ2-7; the D is unclear. The germline CDR1 and CDR2 sequences are MNHEY and SVGAGI. The CDR3 is 11 amino acids. V was clipped by 8 bases and J by 6 bases, with 11 bases between them. The CDR3 here is CASLFFGEQYF. The CDR3 nucleotides are TGTGCCAGCTTGTTCTTCGGCGAGCAGTACTTC.

The rearrangement uses TRBV5-1 and TRBJ2-1; D might be TRBD2 (5 bases). Germline V gene lookup returns CDR1 SGHRS and CDR2 YFSETQ. Between the trimmed V and J ends, which lost 0 bases and 12 bases, there was a span of 7 bases. The CDR3 has 11 residues. In nucleotides, the CDR3 is TGCGCCAGCAGCTTGGCGGGGTGGCAGTTCTTC. Translating gives CASSLAGWQFF.

This chain connects TRBV9 to TRBJ2-1, with 13 bases fitting TRBD2. This CDR3 has 16 residues. J was trimmed by 6 bases and V by 3 bases; bases with no gene match: 6. Germline V gene data show CDR1 as SGDLS and CDR2 as YYNGEE. CDR3 residues: CASSAPGLAGLNEQFF. The CDR3 region has the DNA TGTGCCAGCAGCGCGCCGGGACTAGCGGGACTCAATGAGCAGTTCTTC.

The chain carries TRBV13 and TRBJ2-7; 14 positions match TRBD2. Trimming took 0 bases from V and 4 from J; bases not matched to a gene: 2. This CDR3 comprises 16 residues. Germline-derived CDR1 and CDR2 are PRHDT and FYEKMQ (reference sequence). The chain's CDR3 is CASSLGTSGRAYEQYF. In nucleotides, the CDR3 is TGTGCCAGCAGCTTAGGGACTAGCGGGAGGGCGTACGAGCAGTACTTC.